This entry is about one T cell receptor beta chain. This sample stems from a study of blood T cell repertoires in COVID-19. For the study at large: The origin of the acute and convalescent COVID-19 samples was the United States, Italy and Spain. Sources were T cells, B-cell-depleted T cells, or PBMCs; the material itself was cDNA or gDNA.

Data came from immunoSEQ multiplex PCR; TCRdb stores just in-frame clones and leaves some out. This sample yields 55,000 to 90,000 clones, of which approximately 90% are seen a single time; roughly 1.5% belongs to the top ten. The V and J ends lost 7 bases and 4 bases respectively, with 12 bases between them. Germline V gene data show CDR1 as MNHEY and CDR2 as SVGAGI. The CDR3 runs 13 residues. The sample consisted of peripheral blood. The chain couples TRBV6-5 to TRBJ2-3; TRBD1 might be the D (6 bases). The receptor was derived from a human donor in a cohort sampled during active COVID-19. CDR3 residues: CASNRQAADTQYF. CDR3 nucleotide sequence: TGTGCCAGCAACCGACAGGCAGCAGATACGCAGTATTTT.